The 18 T cell receptor beta chains listed next were all sequenced from one sample in a study of shared clonotypes between healthy human individuals. Sequencing was performed with immunoSEQ multiplex PCR; in TCRdb, only in-frame clones are kept and a portion is missing. The data show millions of clones, approximately 94% seen once. Naive CD8 cells comprised CD45RO-negative, CCR7-positively selected cells, excluding terminally differentiated effector memory CD45RA+ cells. Sequenced sample: naive CD8+ T cells sorted from blood. These receptor sequences come from a man between 18 and 35 years old in good health.

The rearrangement uses TRBV25-1 and TRBJ2-1; D call uncertain. The CDR3 has 13 amino acids. The V gene lost 0 bases and the J gene lost 5 bases, with 5 bases spanning the gap. CDR1 is MGHDK and CDR2 is SYGVNS in the germline V gene. CDR3 in DNA: TGTGCCAGCAGTGAATATCCCCACAATGAGCAGTTCTTC. Its translation is CASSEYPHNEQFF.

The V gene is TRBV27, the J gene TRBJ2-1; TRBD1 aligns across 8 bases. Trimming cost V 4 bases and J 3 bases; bases outside gene matches: 5. This CDR3 region has 15 residues. From germline, CDR1 is MNHEY and CDR2 SMNVEV (reference sequence). The CDR3 reads CASSSRQGIYNEQFF. DNA of the CDR3: TGTGCCAGCAGTTCCCGACAGGGGATCTACAATGAGCAGTTCTTC.

The CDR3 reads CASSQEGPGSRNEKLFF. The DNA of the CDR3 is TGTGCCAGCAGCCAAGAGGGCCCCGGGAGCCGCAATGAAAAACTGTTTTTT. The genes are TRBV4-2 and TRBJ1-4; D remains ambiguous. The V and J ends lost 0 bases and 5 bases respectively, with 16 bases between them. The germline V gene encodes CDR1 LGHNA and CDR2 YNFKEQ. There are 17 residues in the CDR3.

The V call is TRBV6-6, the J call TRBJ1-1; D is perhaps TRBD1 (5 bases). Per germline, CDR1 MNHNY and CDR2 SVGAGI (reference sequence). CDR3 length: 14 residues. Trimming took off 0 bases at V and 10 bases at J, with 15 bases between the two ends. The CDR3 region has the DNA TGTGCCAGCAGTTACTCAGAGGGGAGTTGGGGAGCTTTCTTT. This gives the protein CASSYSEGSWGAFF.

This clone was seen more than once but under ten times. J is TRBJ1-1 and V is TRBV6-6; 7 bases line up with TRBD1. Trimming at V came to 6 bases and at J to 0 bases, leaving 1 base not matched to a gene. Germline V gene data show CDR1 as MNHNY and CDR2 as SVGAGI (reference sequence). The CDR3 runs 13 residues. For the CDR3, the DNA is TGTGCCAGCAGGACAGGGATGAACACTGAAGCTTTCTTT. Its translation is CASRTGMNTEAFF.

V usage is TRBV9 and J usage is TRBJ2-3; 14 nucleotides line up with TRBD2. Germline V lookup: CDR1 SGDLS, CDR2 YYNGEE. The ends lost 4 bases at V and 0 bases at J; junction bases unmatched: 7. The CDR3 is 18 amino acids. CDR3 protein: CASSPTGTSGSSTDTQYF. The CDR3 nucleotides are TGTGCCAGCAGCCCAACCGGGACTAGCGGGAGTAGCACAGATACGCAGTATTTT.

V is TRBV2 and J is TRBJ1-1; D unresolved. CDR1 is SNHLY and CDR2 is FYNNEI in the germline V gene. The CDR3 sequence is 14 residues long. The V end lost 4 bases, the J end lost 7 bases, and 16 bases lay between the germline ends. Here the CDR3 DNA reads TGTGCCAGCAGTGCCGTCTCGAGTAACGTTGAAGCTTTCTTT. This gives the protein CASSAVSSNVEAFF.

This clone was counted a single time. CDR3 DNA sequence: TGTGCCAGCAGATCTACTAGCGACGTCAGGAATGAGCAGTTCTTC. Encoded protein: CASRSTSDVRNEQFF. The chain joins TRBV7-2 to TRBJ2-1, with 7 positions matching TRBD2. J gave up 7 bases and V 6 bases, and 12 bases lay outside the gene matches. Germline V lookup: CDR1 SGHTA, CDR2 FQGNSA. The CDR3 consists of 15 residues. The full variable domain, in which reference TRBV7-2 and TRBJ2-1 provide the parts outside the CDR3, is GAGVSQSPSNKVTEKGKDVELRCDPISGHTALYWYRQSLGQGLEFLIYFQGNSAPDKSGLPSDRFSAERTGGSVSTLTIQRTQQEDSAVYLCASRSTSDVRNEQFFGPGTRLTVL.

The chain is built from TRBV28 and TRBJ2-7; TRBD2 aligns across 7 bases. Germline trimming cut 8 bases from V and 0 bases from J; bases unmatched to any gene: 4. The CDR3 is 13 residues long. CDR1 is MDHEN, CDR2 SYDVKM, per germline. DNA for the CDR3: TGTGCCAGCCAGTCTAGCGGCTCCTACGAGCAGTACTTC. Residues: CASQSSGSYEQYF. Complete variable domain (other parts from reference TRBV28 and TRBJ2-7): DVKVTQSSRYLVKRTGEKVFLECVQDMDHENMFWYRQDPGLGLRLIYFSYDVKMKEKGDIPEGYSVSREKKERFSLILESASTNQTSMYLCASQSSGSYEQYFGPGTRLTVT.

V is TRBV27 and J is TRBJ1-1, with 7 bases fitting TRBD1. Germline V gives CDR1 MNHEY, CDR2 SMNVEV (reference sequence). The junction had 4 bases not matched to a gene; V was cut back by 0 bases and J by 0 bases. This CDR3 is 16 amino acids long. The CDR3 bases are TGTGCCAGCAGTTTATCGACAGGGTCTATGAACACTGAAGCTTTCTTT. Translated: CASSLSTGSMNTEAFF.

This sequence joins TRBV13 and TRBJ1-1; D might be TRBD1 (5 bases). CDR1 PRHDT and CDR2 FYEKMQ come from the germline V gene (reference sequence). The CDR3 runs 13 residues. V lost 4 bases to trimming and J lost 10 bases, with 16 bases between them. The CDR3, as DNA: TGTGCCAGCAGCTCCTTCGGGTCAGGGTTAGCTTTCTTT. Its protein is CASSSFGSGLAFF. Complete variable domain (other parts from reference TRBV13 and TRBJ1-1): AAGVIQSPRHLIKEKRETATLKCYPIPRHDTVYWYQQGPGQDPQFLISFYEKMQSDKGSIPDRFSAQQFSDYHSELNMSSLELGDSALYFCASSSFGSGLAFFGQGTRLTVV.

This chain joins TRBV4-2 and TRBJ1-2; TRBD1 matches 10 bases. The CDR3 covers 18 residues. V was pared by 8 bases and J by 0 bases, with 15 bases of the junction left unmatched. The germline V gene has CDR1 LGHNA and CDR2 YNFKEQ. CDR3 in amino acids: CASRPADRGDSTNYGYTF. The CDR3 DNA is TGTGCCAGCCGACCCGCGGACAGGGGGGACTCCACTAACTATGGCTACACCTTC.

The chain recombines TRBV7-9 with TRBJ2-4; D gene ambiguous. Deletions cut 5 bases from V and 3 bases from J, with 8 bases between. The CDR3 is made up of 13 amino acids. From germline, CDR1 is SEHNR and CDR2 FQNEAQ (reference sequence). CDR3: CASSPVDKNIQYF. Here the CDR3 DNA reads TGTGCCAGCAGCCCGGTTGACAAAAACATTCAGTACTTC.

This chain uses TRBV6-5 with TRBJ2-7; TRBD2 is a possible D gene (5 bases). The length of the CDR3 is 14 residues. The germline gives CDR1 MNHEY, CDR2 SVGAGI. Deletions cut 2 bases from V and 1 base from J, with 9 bases between. In nucleotides, the CDR3 is TGTGCCAGCAGTTACGAGCGGCCTTCCTACGAGCAGTACTTC. It is translated as CASSYERPSYEQYF.

The chain uses TRBV5-8 and TRBJ1-5; D not resolved. The V gene's germline CDR1 is SGHTS and CDR2 YDEGEE. The CDR3 is 17 residues long. The germline V and J ends were trimmed by 1 base and 2 bases, with 16 bases remaining between them. The CDR3 loop reads CASSLPIWEGGNQPQHF. CDR3 DNA sequence: TGTGCCAGCAGCTTGCCCATCTGGGAGGGCGGCAATCAGCCCCAGCATTTT.

This chain links TRBV6-1 with TRBJ2-3, with unresolved D. The germline V gene has CDR1 MNHNS and CDR2 SASEGT. CDR3 size: 12 residues. Trimming took 5 bases from V and 1 from J, leaving 4 bases between them. CDR3: CASSSRTDTQYF. CDR3 nucleotides: TGTGCCAGCAGTAGCCGCACAGATACGCAGTATTTT.

J is TRBJ2-5 and V is TRBV5-6; 7 bases agree with TRBD2. The germline V gene has CDR1 SGHDT and CDR2 YYEEEE. This CDR3 has 16 amino acids. V trimming: 6 bases; J trimming: 8 bases; junction bases outside the gene matches: 19. CDR3 protein: CASTHIGAGPNGTQYF. Written as DNA, the CDR3 is TGTGCCAGCACCCATATCGGAGCGGGGCCCAACGGCACCCAGTACTTC.

This sequence joins TRBV7-9 and TRBJ2-5, with 9 bases lining up with TRBD2. V lost 5 bases to trimming and J lost 5 bases; unmatched junction nucleotides: 9. The CDR3 runs to 15 residues. CDR1 SEHNR and CDR2 FQNEAQ come from the germline V gene (reference sequence). The CDR3 bases are TGTGCCAGCAGCCCTATGTTAGCGGGAGAGGAGACCCAGTACTTC. As protein: CASSPMLAGEETQYF.